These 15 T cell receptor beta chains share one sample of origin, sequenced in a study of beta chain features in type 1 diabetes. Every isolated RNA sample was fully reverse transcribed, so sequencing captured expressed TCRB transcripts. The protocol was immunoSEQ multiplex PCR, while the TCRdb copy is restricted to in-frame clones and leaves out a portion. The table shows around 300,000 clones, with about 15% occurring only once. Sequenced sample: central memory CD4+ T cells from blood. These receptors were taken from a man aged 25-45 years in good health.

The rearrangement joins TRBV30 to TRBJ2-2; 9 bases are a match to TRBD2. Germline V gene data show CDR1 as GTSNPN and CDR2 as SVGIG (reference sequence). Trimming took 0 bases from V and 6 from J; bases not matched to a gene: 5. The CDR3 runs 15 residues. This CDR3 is CAWSVIAGAAGELFF. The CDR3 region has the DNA TGTGCCTGGAGTGTAATAGCGGGAGCCGCCGGGGAGCTGTTTTTT.

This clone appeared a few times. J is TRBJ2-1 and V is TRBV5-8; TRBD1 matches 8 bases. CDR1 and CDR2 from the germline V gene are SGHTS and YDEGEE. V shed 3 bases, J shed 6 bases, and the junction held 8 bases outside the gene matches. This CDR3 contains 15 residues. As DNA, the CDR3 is TGTGCCAGCAGCTCACCGGGACAGGCGGGCAATGAGCAGTTCTTC. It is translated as CASSSPGQAGNEQFF.

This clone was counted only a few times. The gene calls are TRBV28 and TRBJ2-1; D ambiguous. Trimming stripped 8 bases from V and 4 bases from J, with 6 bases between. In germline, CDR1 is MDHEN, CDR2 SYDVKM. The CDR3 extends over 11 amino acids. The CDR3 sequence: CASGKYNEQFF. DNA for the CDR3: TGTGCCAGCGGGAAATACAATGAGCAGTTCTTC.

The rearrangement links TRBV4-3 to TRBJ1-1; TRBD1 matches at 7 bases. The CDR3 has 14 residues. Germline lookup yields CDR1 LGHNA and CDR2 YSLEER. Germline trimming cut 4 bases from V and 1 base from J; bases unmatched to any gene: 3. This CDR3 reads CASSLNRGNTEAFF. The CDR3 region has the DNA TGCGCCAGCAGCCTAAACAGGGGGAACACTGAAGCTTTCTTT.

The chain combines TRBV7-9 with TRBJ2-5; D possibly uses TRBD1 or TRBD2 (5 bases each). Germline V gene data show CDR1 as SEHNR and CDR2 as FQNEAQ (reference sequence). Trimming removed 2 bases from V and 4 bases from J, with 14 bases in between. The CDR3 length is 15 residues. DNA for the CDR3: TGTGCCAGCAGCTTAACCGGGACCGGGGTAGAGACCCAGTACTTC. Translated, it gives CASSLTGTGVETQYF.

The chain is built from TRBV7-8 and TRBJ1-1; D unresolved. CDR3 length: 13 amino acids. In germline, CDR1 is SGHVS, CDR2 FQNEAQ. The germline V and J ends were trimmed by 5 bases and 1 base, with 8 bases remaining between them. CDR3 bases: TGTGCCAGCAGCCCCTTGACGAACACTGAAGCTTTCTTT. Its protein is CASSPLTNTEAFF. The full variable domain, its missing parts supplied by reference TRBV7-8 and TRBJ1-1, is GAGVSQSPRYKVAKRGQDVALRCDPISGHVSLFWYQQALGQGPEFLTYFQNEAQLDKSGLPSDRFFAERPEGSVSTLKIQRTQQEDSAVYLCASSPLTNTEAFFGQGTRLTVV.

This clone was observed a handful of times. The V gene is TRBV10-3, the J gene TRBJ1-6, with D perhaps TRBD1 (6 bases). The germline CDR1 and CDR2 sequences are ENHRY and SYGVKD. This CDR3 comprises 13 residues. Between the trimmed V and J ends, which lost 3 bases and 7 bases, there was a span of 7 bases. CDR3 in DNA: TGTGCCATCAGTGACACAGGGAATTCACCCCTCCACTTT. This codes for CAISDTGNSPLHF.

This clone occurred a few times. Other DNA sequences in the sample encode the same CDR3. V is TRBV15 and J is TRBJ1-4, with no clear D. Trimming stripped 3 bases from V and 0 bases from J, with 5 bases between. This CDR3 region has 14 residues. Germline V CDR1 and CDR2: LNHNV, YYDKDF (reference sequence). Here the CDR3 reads CATSRAATNEKLFF. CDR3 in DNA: TGTGCCACCAGCAGGGCTGCAACTAATGAAAAACTGTTTTTT.

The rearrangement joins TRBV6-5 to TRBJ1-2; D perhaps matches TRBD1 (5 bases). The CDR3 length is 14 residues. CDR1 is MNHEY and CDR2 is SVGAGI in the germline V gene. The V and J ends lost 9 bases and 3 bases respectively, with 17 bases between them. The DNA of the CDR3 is TGTGCCAGTGGGGGGGTGCCGCTTTACTATGGCTACACCTTC. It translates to CASGGVPLYYGYTF.

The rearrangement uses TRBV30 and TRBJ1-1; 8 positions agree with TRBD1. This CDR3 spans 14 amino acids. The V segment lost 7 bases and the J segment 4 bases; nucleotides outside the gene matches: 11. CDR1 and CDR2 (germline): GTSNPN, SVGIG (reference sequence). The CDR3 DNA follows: TGTGCCTACAAGACGCAGGGGGCGGCCACTGAAGCTTTCTTT. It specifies CAYKTQGAATEAFF.

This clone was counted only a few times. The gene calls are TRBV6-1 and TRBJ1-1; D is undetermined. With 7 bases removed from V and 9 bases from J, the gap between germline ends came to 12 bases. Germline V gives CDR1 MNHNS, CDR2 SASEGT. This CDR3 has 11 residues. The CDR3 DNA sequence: TGTGCCAGCACCTTAGGGCCCAAAGCTTTCTTT. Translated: CASTLGPKAFF.

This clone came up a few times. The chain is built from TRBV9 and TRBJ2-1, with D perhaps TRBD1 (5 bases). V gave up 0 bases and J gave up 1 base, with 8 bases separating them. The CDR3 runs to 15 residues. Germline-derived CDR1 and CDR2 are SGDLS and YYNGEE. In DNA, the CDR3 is TGTGCCAGCAGCGTAGAGGGGCGGTCCTACAATGAGCAGTTCTTC. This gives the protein CASSVEGRSYNEQFF.

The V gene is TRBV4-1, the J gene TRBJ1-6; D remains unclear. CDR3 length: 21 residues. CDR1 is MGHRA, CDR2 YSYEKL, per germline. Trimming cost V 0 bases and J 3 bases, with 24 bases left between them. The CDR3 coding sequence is TGCGCCAGCAGCCAAGATTACTCCCCCATAACAAGACGGATCTATAATTCACCCCTCCACTTT. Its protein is CASSQDYSPITRRIYNSPLHF.

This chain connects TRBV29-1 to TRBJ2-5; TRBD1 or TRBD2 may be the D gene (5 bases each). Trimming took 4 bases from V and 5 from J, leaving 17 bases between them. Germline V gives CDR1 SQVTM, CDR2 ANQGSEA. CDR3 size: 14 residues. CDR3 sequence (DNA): TGCAGCGTTGTCTCGGCAGGGAGAATGGAGACCCAGTACTTC. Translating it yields CSVVSAGRMETQYF.

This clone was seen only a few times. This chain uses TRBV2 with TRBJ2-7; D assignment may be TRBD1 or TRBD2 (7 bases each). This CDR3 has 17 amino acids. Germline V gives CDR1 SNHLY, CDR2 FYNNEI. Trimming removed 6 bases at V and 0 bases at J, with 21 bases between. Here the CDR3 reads CASSLWGGTASSYEQYF. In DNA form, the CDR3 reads TGTGCCAGCAGCTTATGGGGAGGGACAGCGAGCTCCTACGAGCAGTACTTC.